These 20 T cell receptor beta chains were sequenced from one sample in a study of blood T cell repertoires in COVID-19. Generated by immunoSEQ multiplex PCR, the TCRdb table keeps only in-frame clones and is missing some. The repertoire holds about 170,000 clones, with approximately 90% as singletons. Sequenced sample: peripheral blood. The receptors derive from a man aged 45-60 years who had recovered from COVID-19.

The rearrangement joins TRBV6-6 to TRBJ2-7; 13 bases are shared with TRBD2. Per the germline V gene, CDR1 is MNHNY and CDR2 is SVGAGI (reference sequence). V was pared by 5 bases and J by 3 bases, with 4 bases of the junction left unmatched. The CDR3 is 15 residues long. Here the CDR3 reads CASSPRTSGSYEQYF. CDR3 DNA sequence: TGTGCCAGCAGTCCTCGGACTAGCGGGAGCTACGAGCAGTACTTC.

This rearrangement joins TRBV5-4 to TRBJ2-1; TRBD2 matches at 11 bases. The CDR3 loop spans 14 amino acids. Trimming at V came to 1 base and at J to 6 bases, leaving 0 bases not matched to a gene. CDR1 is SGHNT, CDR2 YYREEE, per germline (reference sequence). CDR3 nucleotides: TGTGCCAGCAGCTTGACTAGCGGGAGCAATGAGCAGTTCTTC. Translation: CASSLTSGSNEQFF.

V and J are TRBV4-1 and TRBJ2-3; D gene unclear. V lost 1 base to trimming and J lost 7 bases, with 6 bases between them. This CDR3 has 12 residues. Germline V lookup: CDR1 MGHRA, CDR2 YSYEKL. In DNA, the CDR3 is TGCGCCAGCAGCCAAGGCCCTAATACGCAGTATTTT. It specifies CASSQGPNTQYF.

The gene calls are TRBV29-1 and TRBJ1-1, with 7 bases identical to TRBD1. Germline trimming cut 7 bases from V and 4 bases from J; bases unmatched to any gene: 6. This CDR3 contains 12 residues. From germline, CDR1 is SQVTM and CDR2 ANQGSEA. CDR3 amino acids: CSGRDSGTEAFF. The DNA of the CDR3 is TGCAGCGGCCGGGACAGTGGCACTGAAGCTTTCTTT.

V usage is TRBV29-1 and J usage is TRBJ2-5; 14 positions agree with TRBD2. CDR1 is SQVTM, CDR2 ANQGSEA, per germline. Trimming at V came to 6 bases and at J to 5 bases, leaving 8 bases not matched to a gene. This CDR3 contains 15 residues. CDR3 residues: CSVPGLAGVLETQYF. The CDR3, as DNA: TGCAGCGTCCCGGGACTAGCGGGGGTGCTTGAGACCCAGTACTTC.

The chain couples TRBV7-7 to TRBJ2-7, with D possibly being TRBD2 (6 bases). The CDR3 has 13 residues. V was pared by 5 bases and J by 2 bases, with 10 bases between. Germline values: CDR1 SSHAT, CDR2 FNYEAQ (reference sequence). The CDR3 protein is CASSRGGTYEQYF. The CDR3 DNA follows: TGTGCCAGCAGCCGTGGAGGGACCTACGAGCAGTACTTC.

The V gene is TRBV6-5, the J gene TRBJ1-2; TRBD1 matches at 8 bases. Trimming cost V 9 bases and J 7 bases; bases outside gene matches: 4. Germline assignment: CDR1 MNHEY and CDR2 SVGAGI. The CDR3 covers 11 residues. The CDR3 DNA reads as TGTGCCAGTCGGACAGGGACTGGCTACACCTTC. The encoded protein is CASRTGTGYTF.

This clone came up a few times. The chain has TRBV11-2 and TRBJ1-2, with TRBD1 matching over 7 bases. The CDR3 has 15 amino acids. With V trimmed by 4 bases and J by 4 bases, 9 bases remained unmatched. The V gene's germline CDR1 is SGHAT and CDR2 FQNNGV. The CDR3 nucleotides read TGTGCCAGCAGCTCCACAGGGGTGGTGAGCTATGGCTACACCTTC. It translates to CASSSTGVVSYGYTF. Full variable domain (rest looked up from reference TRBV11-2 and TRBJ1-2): EAGVAQSPRYKIIEKRQSVAFWCNPISGHATLYWYQQILGQGPKLLIQFQNNGVVDDSQLPKDRFSAERLKGVDSTLKIQPAKLEDSAVYLCASSSTGVVSYGYTFGSGTRLTVV.

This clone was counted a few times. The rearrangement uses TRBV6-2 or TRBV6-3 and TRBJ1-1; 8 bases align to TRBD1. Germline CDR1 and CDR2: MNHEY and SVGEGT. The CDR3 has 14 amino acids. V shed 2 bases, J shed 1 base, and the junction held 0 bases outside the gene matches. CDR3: CASSYGTGNTEAFF. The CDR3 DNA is TGTGCCAGCAGTTACGGGACAGGGAACACTGAAGCTTTCTTT.

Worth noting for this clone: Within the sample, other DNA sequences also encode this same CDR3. CDR3 sequence (DNA): TGTGCCAGCAGCTTACCGCGGGTCGGGGAGCAGTACTTC. The encoded protein is CASSLPRVGEQYF. The rearrangement joins TRBV7-2 to TRBJ2-7; D perhaps matches TRBD2 (5 bases). The V gene's germline CDR1 is SGHTA and CDR2 FQGNSA. V gave up 2 bases and J gave up 7 bases, with 12 bases separating them. The CDR3 is 13 amino acids.

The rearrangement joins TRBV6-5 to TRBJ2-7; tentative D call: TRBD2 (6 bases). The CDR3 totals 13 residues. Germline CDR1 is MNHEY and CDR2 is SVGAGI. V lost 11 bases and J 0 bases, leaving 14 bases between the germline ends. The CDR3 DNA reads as TGTGCCTTGGTTCGCGGGGTCTCCTACGAGCAGTACTTC. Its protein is CALVRGVSYEQYF.

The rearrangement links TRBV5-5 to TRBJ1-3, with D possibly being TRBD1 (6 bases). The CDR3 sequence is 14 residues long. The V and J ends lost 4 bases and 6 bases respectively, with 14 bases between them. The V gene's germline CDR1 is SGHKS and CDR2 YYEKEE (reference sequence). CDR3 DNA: TGTGCCAGCAGCGCCCACAGGGATCTAAACACCATATATTTT. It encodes CASSAHRDLNTIYF.

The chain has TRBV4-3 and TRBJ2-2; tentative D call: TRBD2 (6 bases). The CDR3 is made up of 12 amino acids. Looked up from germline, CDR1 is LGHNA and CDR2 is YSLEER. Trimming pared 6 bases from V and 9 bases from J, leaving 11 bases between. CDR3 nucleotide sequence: TGCGCCAGCAGTCGGGACTGGCGGGAGCTGTTTTTT. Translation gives CASSRDWRELFF.

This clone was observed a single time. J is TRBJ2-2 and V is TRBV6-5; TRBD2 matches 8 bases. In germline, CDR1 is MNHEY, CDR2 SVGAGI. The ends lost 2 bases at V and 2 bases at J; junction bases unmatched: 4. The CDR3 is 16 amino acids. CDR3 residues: CASSYNSGINTGELFF. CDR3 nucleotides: TGTGCCAGCAGTTACAATAGCGGGATTAACACCGGGGAGCTGTTTTTT.

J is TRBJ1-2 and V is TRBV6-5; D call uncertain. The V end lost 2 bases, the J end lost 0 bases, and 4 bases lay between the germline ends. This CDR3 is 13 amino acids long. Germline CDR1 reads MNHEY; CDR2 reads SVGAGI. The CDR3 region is CASSYLANYGYTF. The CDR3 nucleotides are TGTGCCAGCAGTTACCTTGCTAACTATGGCTACACCTTC.

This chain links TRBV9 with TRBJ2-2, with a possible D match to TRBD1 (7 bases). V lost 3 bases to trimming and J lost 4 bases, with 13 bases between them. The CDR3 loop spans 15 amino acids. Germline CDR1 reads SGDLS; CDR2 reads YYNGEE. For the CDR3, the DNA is TGTGCCAGCAGCGCGGAGGGGGCTACCACCGGGGAGCTGTTTTTT. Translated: CASSAEGATTGELFF.

CDR3: CASSLPSGGAAGELFF. CDR3 bases: TGTGCCAGCAGCTTACCAAGCGGGGGGGCCGCCGGGGAGCTGTTTTTT. The chain recombines TRBV7-2 with TRBJ2-2, with 10 positions matching TRBD2. Trimming took 2 bases from V and 6 from J; bases not matched to a gene: 6. CDR1 is SGHTA, CDR2 FQGNSA, per germline. The CDR3 consists of 16 residues.

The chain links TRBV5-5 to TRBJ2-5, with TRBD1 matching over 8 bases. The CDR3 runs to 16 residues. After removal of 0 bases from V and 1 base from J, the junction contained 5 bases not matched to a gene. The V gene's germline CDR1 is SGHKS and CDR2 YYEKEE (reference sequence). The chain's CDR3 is CASSLAPTGGQETQYF. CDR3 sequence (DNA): TGTGCCAGCAGCTTGGCCCCCACAGGGGGCCAAGAGACCCAGTACTTC.

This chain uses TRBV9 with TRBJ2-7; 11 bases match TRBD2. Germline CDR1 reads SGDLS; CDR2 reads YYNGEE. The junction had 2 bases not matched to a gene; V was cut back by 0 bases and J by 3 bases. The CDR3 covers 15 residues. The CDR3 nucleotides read TGTGCCAGCAGCGTAGCTGGGACTAGCGGCTACGAGCAGTACTTC. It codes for CASSVAGTSGYEQYF.

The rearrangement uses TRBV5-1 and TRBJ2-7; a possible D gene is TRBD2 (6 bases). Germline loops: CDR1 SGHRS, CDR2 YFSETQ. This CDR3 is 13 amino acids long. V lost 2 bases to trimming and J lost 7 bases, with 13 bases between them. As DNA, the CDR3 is TGCGCCAGCAGCTTCGGCGGGGCGGGAGAGCAGTACTTC. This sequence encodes CASSFGGAGEQYF. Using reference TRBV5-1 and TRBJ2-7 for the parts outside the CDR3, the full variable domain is KAGVTQTPRYLIKTRGQQVTLSCSPISGHRSVSWYQQTPGQGLQFLFEYFSETQRNKGNFPGRFSGRQFSNSRSEMNVSTLELGDSALYLCASSFGGAGEQYFGPGTRLTVT.